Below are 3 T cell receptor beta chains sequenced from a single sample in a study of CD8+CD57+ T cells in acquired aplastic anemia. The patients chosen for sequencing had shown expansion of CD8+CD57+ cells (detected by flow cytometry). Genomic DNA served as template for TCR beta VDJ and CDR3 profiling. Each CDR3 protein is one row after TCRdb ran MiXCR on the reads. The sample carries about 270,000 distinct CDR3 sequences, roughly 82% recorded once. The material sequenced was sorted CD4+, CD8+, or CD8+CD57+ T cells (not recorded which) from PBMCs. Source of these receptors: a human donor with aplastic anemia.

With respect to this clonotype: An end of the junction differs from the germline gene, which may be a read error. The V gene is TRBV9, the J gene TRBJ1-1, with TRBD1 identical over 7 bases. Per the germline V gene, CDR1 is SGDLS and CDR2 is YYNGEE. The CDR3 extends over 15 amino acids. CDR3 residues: CASGVARTGNTEAFF. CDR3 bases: TGTGCCAGCGGCGTAGCTCGGACAGGGAACACTGAAGCTTTCTTT.

The CDR3 DNA is TGTGCCAGCAGCGATACCGGGACAGGGGCAGATACGCAGTATTTT. It specifies CASSDTGTGADTQYF. This chain joins TRBV2 and TRBJ2-3, with 10 bases matching TRBD1. Germline CDR1 reads SNHLY; CDR2 reads FYNNEI. The V and J ends lost 6 bases and 4 bases, in that order; junction bases with no gene match: 7. This CDR3 contains 15 residues.

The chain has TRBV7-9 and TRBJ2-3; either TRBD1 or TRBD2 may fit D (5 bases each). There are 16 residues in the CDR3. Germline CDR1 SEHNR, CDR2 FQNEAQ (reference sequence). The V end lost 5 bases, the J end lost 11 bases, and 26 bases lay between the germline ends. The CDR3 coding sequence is TGTGCCAGCAGCGAATCTGGCAGGGAGTTTTTCATTGAGCAGTATTTT. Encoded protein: CASSESGREFFIEQYF.